Reported below is one TCR beta chain. The data stem from a study of T cell changes during pregnancy in multiple sclerosis. Method: immunoSEQ multiplex PCR; TCRdb's copy keeps in-frame clones and lacks some. The repertoire consists of about 20,000 clones, with approximately 87% occurring once and the leading ten covering 8.5% to 10%. Deletions cut 2 bases from V and 3 bases from J, with 8 bases between. The germline V gene has CDR1 SEHNR and CDR2 FQNEAQ (reference sequence). The CDR3 runs to 14 residues. The TCR sequence derives from a female donor with multiple sclerosis, enrolled in a pregnancy study. Material: CD8+ T cells from peripheral blood mononuclear cells, obtained after pregnancy. The genes are TRBV7-9 and TRBJ2-1; D may be TRBD2 (6 bases). CDR3 sequence reads: CASSLLGGYNEQFF. As DNA, the CDR3 is TGTGCCAGCAGCTTATTGGGGGGCTACAATGAGCAGTTCTTC.